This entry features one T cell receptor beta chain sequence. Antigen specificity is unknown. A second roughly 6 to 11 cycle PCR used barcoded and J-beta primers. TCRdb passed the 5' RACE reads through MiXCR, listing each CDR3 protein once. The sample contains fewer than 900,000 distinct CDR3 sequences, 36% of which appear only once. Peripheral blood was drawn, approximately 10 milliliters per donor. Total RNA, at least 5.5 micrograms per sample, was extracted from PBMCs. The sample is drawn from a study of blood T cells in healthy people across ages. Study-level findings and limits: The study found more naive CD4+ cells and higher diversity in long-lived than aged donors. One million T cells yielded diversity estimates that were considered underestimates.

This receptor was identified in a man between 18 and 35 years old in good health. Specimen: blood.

For the CDR3, the DNA is TGTGCCAGCAGTTACGCGGGCAGCCCCAACTATGGCTACACCTTC. It encodes CASSYAGSPNYGYTF. The genes are TRBV6-2 or TRBV6-3 and TRBJ1-2; no clear D. Germline CDR1 MNHEY, CDR2 SVGEGT. V gave up 2 bases and J gave up 2 bases, with 12 bases separating them. This CDR3 region has 15 residues.